These 3 T cell receptor beta chains were sequenced from one sample in a study of regulatory T cells in long-lasting Graves disease. According to the study, TCR beta libraries were built with iRepertoire HTBI primers and CDR3-region Arm-PCR. One entry per CDR3 protein results from TCRdb running MiXCR on the multiplex PCR reads. The table records around 430,000 distinct CDR3 sequences, roughly 22% of them present only once. Sample time point: persistent/refractory GD, antithyroid drugs over 5 years with positive TRAb. There was RNA extracted from PBMCs, and the TCR library was made from it. This material consisted of peripheral blood mononuclear cells (PBMCs), taken when the disease was refractory, from a patient treated with antithyroid drugs. All receptors derive from a female donor with Graves disease.

This clonotype has ten or more counts. The genes are TRBV6-1 and TRBJ1-2; 12 bases are shared with TRBD1. Trimming removed 5 bases from V and 7 bases from J; junction bases left unmatched: 11. Per the germline V gene, CDR1 is MNHNS and CDR2 is SASEGT. The CDR3 is made up of 16 amino acids. Here the CDR3 DNA reads TGTGCCAGCAGTCTTCTTCCGGGACAGGGGGCATCTGGCTACACCTTC. This gives the protein CASSLLPGQGASGYTF.

V gene TRBV7-8 combines with J gene TRBJ1-2; 9 nucleotides match TRBD1. The germline V gene encodes CDR1 SGHVS and CDR2 FQNEAQ. The CDR3 is 15 amino acids. V lost 1 base and J lost 4; bases outside the gene matches: 4. Here the CDR3 reads CASSLGGQGLYGYTF. CDR3 bases: TGTGCCAGCAGCTTAGGGGGACAGGGTCTCTATGGCTACACCTTC.

This clonotype was counted between two and nine times. V is TRBV30 and J is TRBJ2-1, with no clear D. Trimming pared 1 base from V and 4 bases from J, leaving 2 bases between. The CDR3 loop spans 11 amino acids. The germline CDR1 and CDR2 sequences are GTSNPN and SVGIG (reference sequence). CDR3 bases: TGTGCCTGGAGTGAGTACAATGAGCAGTTCTTC. This translates into CAWSEYNEQFF.